This TCR beta chain was recorded in a study of shared clonotypes between healthy human individuals. Study-wide background: There were three CD4 naive, three CD4 memory, two CD8 naive and one CD8 memory plates per donor. Study-wide results and caveats: Generation probabilities of non-shared clonotypes were lower (relative to those shared by all four donors). As a rule, naive subsets had a larger estimated richness than memory subsets.

Details on this clone: Its specificity is unknown.

The repertoire was sequenced with immunoSEQ multiplex PCR; TCRdb's copy has only in-frame clones and lacks some. The profile shows some 2 million clones, over 85% of them singletons. In the naive CD8 group, cells lacked CD45RO and were positively selected for CCR7, so terminally differentiated effector memory CD45RA+ cells were left out. This CDR3 region has 12 residues. The V end lost 6 bases, the J end lost 8 bases, and 10 bases lay between the germline ends. Germline lookup yields CDR1 LGHNT and CDR2 FRNRAP. This TCR derives from a man aged 18 to 30 in good health. This sequence joins TRBV12-5 and TRBJ2-2; no definite D call. Sequenced sample: naive CD8+ T cells sorted from blood. The chain's CDR3 is CASGRSRGELFF. CDR3 coding DNA: TGTGCTAGTGGCCGTAGCAGAGGGGAGCTGTTTTTT.